The T cell receptor (beta chain) under discussion was sequenced for a study of shared clonotypes between healthy human individuals (dated by TCRdb to 2018 to 2021). Some background on the complete study: The cohort comprised a couple of women and a few men aged 18 to 49 years. For each donor, CD4 naive and CD4 memory were each given three plates, CD8 naive was given two plates, and CD8 memory was given one plate. The study deeply sequenced blood TCR repertoires of roughly five healthy adults to estimate repertoire size and the extent of clonotype sharing between individuals. Different laboratories and diverse techniques were used to prepare libraries and sequence TCR repertoires, to increase sequencing depth and limit assay-specific biases. Per donor, leukapheresis produced somewhere between about 0.9 and 10 billion PBMCs. Points the paper makes about the study in general: Sharing across several donors was observed for around 5% of naive CD4, 3% to 4% of naive CD8, about 2.3% of memory CD4, and over 0.3% of memory CD8 clonotypes. Pairwise subsampling indicated that sequencing depth was expected to affect the degree of clonotype sharing among donors. Rarefaction of sorted-subset datasets indicated incomplete sequencing despite the large sequencing depth. Because the study included only a small number of donors, the genetic and exposure-history diversity represented was limited. Sampling was limited to blood, and TCR repertoires in tissue likely differ from TCR repertoires in blood. Naive subsets generally had larger estimated clonotype richness than memory subsets. Clonotypes shared by all four sorted-subset donors showed higher generation probabilities than non-shared clonotypes.

As for this clone: Its recognized antigen is unknown. No much larger clonotype is one base removed from it; base qualities were not supplied.

Donors were healthy HIV-negative adults with no recently reported acute infections or vaccinations. Every donor was a Caucasian adult residing in Nashville, Tennessee, USA. Magnetic negative selection was used to enrich CD4+ T cells, after which naive cells were positively selected on CD45RA and the negative fraction became the memory subset. Blood was collected by leukapheresis, and PBMCs were isolated by Ficoll-Histopaque density gradient centrifugation and then cryopreserved in liquid nitrogen vapor phase. Analytical flow cytometry was used to check the purity and quantity of every magnetically sorted T cell population. From each sorted fraction, genomic DNA was isolated and quantified by UV absorbance on a Nanodrop 2000c. TCR CDR3 regions were amplified from genomic DNA by multiplex PCR using the deep immunoSEQ assay. For each cell subset, the extracted genomic DNA was distributed evenly across all wells of several immunoSEQ 96-well plates, and each plate served as one replicate. For sorted subsets, each replicate PCR was loaded with roughly 200 ng genomic DNA, equivalent to about 33,000 T cell genomes. Purified libraries were quantified with a Qubit 3.0 fluorometer, sized on a Bioanalyzer 2100, and re-quantified with the KAPA Library Quantification kit. Every immunoSEQ 96-well plate was sequenced on a separate single-read 150-cycle Illumina NextSeq 550 flow cell. Per the source publication's procedure: Because only junctional sequences without quality scores were contained in the immunoSEQ output, filtering matching that applied to full-length reads could not be performed. To assign V/J genes and CDR3, sequences were annotated against IMGT germline references using PyIR, a Python wrapper for IgBLAST v1.9. Reads were filtered out if the reads had weak V/J assignments (E-value above 1e-6), no CDR3, stop codons, out-of-frame junctions, or ambiguous translated residues. A V3J clonotype was defined by an identical inferred V gene, J gene, and CDR3 amino acid sequence. The percentage overlap between two repertoires was calculated by dividing the number of shared unique clonotypes by the size of the smaller repertoire. Richness of each repertoire was evaluated using RTK rarefaction, the Chao1 estimator, and Recon v2.1 estimates of unobserved clonotypes. Generation probabilities were computed with OLGA for all TCRbeta clonotypes obtained by the gDNA method from several donors. In its TCRdb copy, this immuneACCESS table keeps in-frame sequences only and misses some clones. Where compared with another copy, unresolved V genes explain less than half of these, and the others have no known cause. V and J calls and clone size come straight from that table; D and trimming were deduced from the DNA. A total of 1,500,000 or so clones appear in this sample, roughly 97% of them only once. Roughly 1.1% of the sample is in the top ten clones.

The germline V gene specifies SNHLY as CDR1 and FYNNEI as CDR2. Trimmed from V: 4 bases; trimmed from J: 7 bases; junction bases lacking a gene match: 4. The CDR3, from cysteine to phenylalanine, totals 14 residues. Only the CDR3 portion is preserved as DNA: 42 bases, with reading frame beginning at the first base. The material sequenced was naive CD4+ T cells sorted from blood. The sample's cell subset or site label, in plain terms: CD45RA+ positively selected. The clonotype was recovered from a man aged 25 to 45 in good health. The sequence is built from TRBV2 and TRBJ2-5; 12 junctional bases match TRBD2. The nucleotide sequence is given as TGTGCCAGCAGTGTGACTAGCGGGAGAGGGACCCAGTACTTC. The translation is CASSVTSGRGTQYF.